What follows is one T cell receptor beta chain and its context. The antigen is not known. The sample is drawn from a study of brain T cells in children with intractable seizures. Findings of the study overall: Clones missing pre-surgery may reflect undersampling of that blood sample.

The data were produced by immunoSEQ multiplex PCR, yet TCRdb's version contains in-frame clones alone and is incomplete. The sample has thousands of clones, 65% to 80% seen once. The CDR3 totals 12 residues. Trimming pared 1 base from V and 13 bases from J, leaving 10 bases between. Germline-derived CDR1 and CDR2 are SGHAT and FQNNGV. Only cases whose brain tissue showed the highest T cell transcript signatures were sequenced. Patients received at least one anti-epileptic drug before surgery. This rearrangement joins TRBV11-2 to TRBJ2-2; D not certain. The receptor comes from a boy in the first two years of life with tuberous sclerosis and intractable seizures. The sequences come from resected brain tissue, collected at surgery. The CDR3 nucleotides read TGTGCCAGCAGCTTAGGCTCATCCGGGCTGTTTTTT. Translation gives CASSLGSSGLFF.